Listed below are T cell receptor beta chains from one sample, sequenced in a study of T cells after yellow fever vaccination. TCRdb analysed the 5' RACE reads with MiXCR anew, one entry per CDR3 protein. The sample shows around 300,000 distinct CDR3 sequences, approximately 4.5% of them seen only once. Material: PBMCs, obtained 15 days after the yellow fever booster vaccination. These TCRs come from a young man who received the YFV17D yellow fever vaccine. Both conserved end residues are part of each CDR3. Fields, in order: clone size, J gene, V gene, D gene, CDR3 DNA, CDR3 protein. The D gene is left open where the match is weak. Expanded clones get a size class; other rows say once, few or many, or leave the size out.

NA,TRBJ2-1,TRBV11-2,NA,TGTGCCAGCAGCTTAGCGGCAGGGGTGGAGTTCTTC,CASSLAAGVEFF
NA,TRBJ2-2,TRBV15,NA,TGTGCCACCAGCAGAGACCCCGGGACTCCCAGTCTCACCGGGGAGCTGTTTTTT,CATSRDPGTPSLTGELFF
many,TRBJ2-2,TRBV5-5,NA,TGTGCCAGCAGCCCCAGCCCGAACACCGGGGAGCTGTTTTTT,CASSPSPNTGELFF
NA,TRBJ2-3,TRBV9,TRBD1,TGTGCCAGCAGCGTCTTGACAGGGGTATCAGATACGCAGTATTTT,CASSVLTGVSDTQYF
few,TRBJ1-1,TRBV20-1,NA,TGCAGTGCTAGAACCTTCGATCCCCCTGAAGCTTTCTTT,CSARTFDPPEAFF
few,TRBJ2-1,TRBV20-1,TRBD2,TGCAGTGCTGATGGGACTAGCGGGGTGGATGAGCAGTTCTTC,CSADGTSGVDEQFF
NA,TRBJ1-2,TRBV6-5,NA,TGTGCCAGCATTAACAGGAACTATGGCTACACCTTC,CASINRNYGYTF
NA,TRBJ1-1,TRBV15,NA,TGTGCCACCAGCAGAGGGGACTTCATCACTGAAGCTTTCTTT,CATSRGDFITEAFF
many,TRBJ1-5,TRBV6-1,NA,TGTGCCAGCAGTGAAGCTCTGGGTTCAGATCAGCCCCAGCATTTT,CASSEALGSDQPQHF
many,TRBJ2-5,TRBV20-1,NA,TGCAGTGCGTTTAGGGGAGGAGAGGGCCAGTACTTC,CSAFRGGEGQYF
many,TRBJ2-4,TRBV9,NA,TGTGCCAGCAGCGTAAGCCCCTTCAAAAACATTCAGTACTTC,CASSVSPFKNIQYF
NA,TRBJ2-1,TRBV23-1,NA,TGCGCCAGCAGTCAATGGCGGACTAAGGTTTACAATGAGCAGTTCTTC,CASSQWRTKVYNEQFF
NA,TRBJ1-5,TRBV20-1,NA,TGCAGTGCTAGCCGTGGCCCGATGATGGATGAGAATCAGCCCCAGCATTTT,CSASRGPMMDENQPQHF
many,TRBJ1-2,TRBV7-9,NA,TGTGCCAGCAGCCCCGCCAATTTAGGACAGCTACAAAACTATGGCTACACCTTC,CASSPANLGQLQNYGYTF
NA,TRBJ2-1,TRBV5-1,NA,TGCGCCAGCAGCTTGGGAGTGTTGGATGAGCAGTTCTTC,CASSLGVLDEQFF
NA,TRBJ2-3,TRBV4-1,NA,TGCGCCAGCAGCCAAGATAGGAGGGGGAGAAGCACAGATACGCAGTATTTT,CASSQDRRGRSTDTQYF
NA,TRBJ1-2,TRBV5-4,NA,TGTGCCAGCAGACAAGACAGAGACTATGGCTACACCTTC,CASRQDRDYGYTF
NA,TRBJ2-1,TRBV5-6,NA,TGTGCCAGCGGCCGGGCCGTTGGGTGGAAGTTCTTC,CASGRAVGWKFF
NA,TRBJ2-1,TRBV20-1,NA,TGCAGTGCGACGGACGTAAGAAGCTCCTACAATGAGCAGTTCTTC,CSATDVRSSYNEQFF
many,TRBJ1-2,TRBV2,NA,TGTGCCAGCAGTCTACAGGGCCTCTATGGCTACACCTTC,CASSLQGLYGYTF
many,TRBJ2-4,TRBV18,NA,TGTGCCAGCTCAGCCGAGGGCAGGGGCGTTCAGTACTTC,CASSAEGRGVQYF
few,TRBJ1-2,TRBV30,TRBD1,TGTGCCTGGAGTGGACAGGGGGCGGCCACCTTC,CAWSGQGAATF
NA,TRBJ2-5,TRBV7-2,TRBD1,TGTGCCAGCAGCACCGGACAGGGGGCCCAAGAGACCCAGTACTTC,CASSTGQGAQETQYF
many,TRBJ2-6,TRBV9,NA,TGTGCCAGCAGCGCAGGGGCTGGGGCCAACGTCCTGACTTTC,CASSAGAGANVLTF